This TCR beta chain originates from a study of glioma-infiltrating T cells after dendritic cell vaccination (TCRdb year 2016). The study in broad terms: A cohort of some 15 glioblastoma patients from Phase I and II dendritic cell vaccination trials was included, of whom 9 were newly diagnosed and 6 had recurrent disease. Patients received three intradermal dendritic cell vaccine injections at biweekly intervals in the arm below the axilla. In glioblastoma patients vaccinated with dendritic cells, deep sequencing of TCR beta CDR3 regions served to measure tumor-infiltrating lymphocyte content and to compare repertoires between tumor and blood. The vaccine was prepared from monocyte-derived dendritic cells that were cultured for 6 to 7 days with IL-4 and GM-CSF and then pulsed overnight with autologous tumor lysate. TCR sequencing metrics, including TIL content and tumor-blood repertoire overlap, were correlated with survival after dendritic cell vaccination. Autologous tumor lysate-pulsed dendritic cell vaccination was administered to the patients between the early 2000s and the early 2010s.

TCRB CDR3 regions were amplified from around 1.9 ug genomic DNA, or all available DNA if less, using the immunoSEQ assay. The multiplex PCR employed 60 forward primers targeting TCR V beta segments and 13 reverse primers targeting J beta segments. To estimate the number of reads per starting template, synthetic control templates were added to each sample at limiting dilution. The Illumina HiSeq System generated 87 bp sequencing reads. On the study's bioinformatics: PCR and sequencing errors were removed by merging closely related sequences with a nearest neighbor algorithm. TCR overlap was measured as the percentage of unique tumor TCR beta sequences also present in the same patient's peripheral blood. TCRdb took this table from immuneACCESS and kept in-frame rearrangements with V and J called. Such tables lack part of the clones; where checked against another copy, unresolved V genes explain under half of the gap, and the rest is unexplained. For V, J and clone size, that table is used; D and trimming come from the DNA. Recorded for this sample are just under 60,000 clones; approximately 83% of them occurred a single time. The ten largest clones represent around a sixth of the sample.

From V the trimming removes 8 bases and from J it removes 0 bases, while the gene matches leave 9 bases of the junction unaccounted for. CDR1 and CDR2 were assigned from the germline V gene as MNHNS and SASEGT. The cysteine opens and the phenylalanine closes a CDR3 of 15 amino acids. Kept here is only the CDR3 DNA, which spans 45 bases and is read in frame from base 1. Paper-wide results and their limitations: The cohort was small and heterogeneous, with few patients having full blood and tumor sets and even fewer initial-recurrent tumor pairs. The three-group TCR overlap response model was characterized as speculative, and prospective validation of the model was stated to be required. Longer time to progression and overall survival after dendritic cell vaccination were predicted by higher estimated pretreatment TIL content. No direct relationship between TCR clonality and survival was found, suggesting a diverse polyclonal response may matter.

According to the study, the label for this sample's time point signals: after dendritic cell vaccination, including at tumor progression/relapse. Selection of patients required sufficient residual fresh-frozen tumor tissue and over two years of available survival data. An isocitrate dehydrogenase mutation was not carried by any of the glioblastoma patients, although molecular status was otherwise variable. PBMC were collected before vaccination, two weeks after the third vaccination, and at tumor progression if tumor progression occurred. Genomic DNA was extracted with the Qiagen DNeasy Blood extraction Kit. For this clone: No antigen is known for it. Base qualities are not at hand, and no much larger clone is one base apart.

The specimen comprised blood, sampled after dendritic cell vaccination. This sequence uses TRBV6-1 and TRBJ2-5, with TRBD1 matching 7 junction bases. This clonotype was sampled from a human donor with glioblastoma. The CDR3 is CASGRQGRNQETQYF. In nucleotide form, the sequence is TGTGCCAGCGGACGACAGGGAAGGAACCAAGAGACCCAGTACTTC.